This T cell receptor beta chain is drawn from a study of control samples from healthy donors and cancer patients. Germline CDR1 SGHAT, CDR2 FQNNGV. Trimming took off 4 bases at V and 4 bases at J, with 7 bases between the two ends. The CDR3 runs 13 residues. This clone was counted once. The method was immunoSEQ multiplex PCR; TCRdb's version includes in-frame clones alone and lacks a portion of them. The sample includes some 140,000 clones, 80% to 95% of them seen just once. The chain recombines TRBV11-2 with TRBJ1-4; weak D call: TRBD1 (5 bases). The sample taken for sequencing was blood. This TCR was sampled from a man aged 25 to 45 in good health. The CDR3 here is CASSYGHNEKLFF. CDR3 nucleotide sequence: TGTGCCAGCAGCTACGGACATAATGAAAAACTGTTTTTT. Combining the CDR3 with reference TRBV11-2 and TRBJ1-4 gives the whole variable domain EAGVAQSPRYKIIEKRQSVAFWCNPISGHATLYWYQQILGQGPKLLIQFQNNGVVDDSQLPKDRFSAERLKGVDSTLKIQPAKLEDSAVYLCASSYGHNEKLFFGSGTQLSVL.